This T cell receptor (beta chain) is drawn from a study of OX40 agonist ivuxolimab in advanced cancers. Whole-study context: Ivuxolimab, an antibody acting as an agonist of OX40 (CD134), was used to treat patients.

The study's findings and limits: CD8+ T cells averaged more expanded clones than CD4+.

Trimming pared 1 base from V and 8 bases from J, leaving 6 bases between. CDR1 is SGHNT, CDR2 YYREEE, per germline (reference sequence). CDR3 size: 12 residues. TCRdb's copy holds only in-frame clones and misses some; the assay was immunoSEQ multiplex PCR. The sample holds around 46,000 clones, approximately 86% seen once. A note on this clone: Its target is unknown.

Sequencing used CD4+ or CD8+ T cells sorted from blood, obtained in a trial of the OX40 agonist ivuxolimab. This chain uses TRBV5-4 with TRBJ1-4; D uncertain. This receptor was obtained from an adult with an advanced solid tumor such as melanoma, head and neck, liver or kidney cancer. The CDR3 region has the DNA TGTGCCAGCAGCTTGACGGGGGAAAAACTGTTTTTT. Encoded protein: CASSLTGEKLFF. Together with reference TRBV5-4 and TRBJ1-4, the CDR3 gives the full variable domain: ETGVTQSPTHLIKTRGQQVTLRCSSQSGHNTVSWYQQALGQGPQFIFQYYREEENGRGNFPPRFSGLQFPNYSSELNVNALELDDSALYLCASSLTGEKLFFGSGTQLSVL.